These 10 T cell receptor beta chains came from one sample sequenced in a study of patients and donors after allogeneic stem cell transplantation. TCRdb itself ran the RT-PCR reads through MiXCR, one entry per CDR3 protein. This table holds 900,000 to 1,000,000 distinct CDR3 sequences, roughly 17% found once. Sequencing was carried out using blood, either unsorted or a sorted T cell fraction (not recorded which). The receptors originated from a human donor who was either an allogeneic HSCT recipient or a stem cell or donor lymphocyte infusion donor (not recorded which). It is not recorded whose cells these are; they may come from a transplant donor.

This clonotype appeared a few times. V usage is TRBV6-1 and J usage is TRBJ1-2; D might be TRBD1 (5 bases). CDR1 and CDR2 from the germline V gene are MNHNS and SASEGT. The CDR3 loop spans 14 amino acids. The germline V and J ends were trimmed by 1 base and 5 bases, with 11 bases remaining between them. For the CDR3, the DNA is TGTGCCAGCAGTGAAGTGTCGGGGGAGTATGGCTACACCTTC. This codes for CASSEVSGEYGYTF.

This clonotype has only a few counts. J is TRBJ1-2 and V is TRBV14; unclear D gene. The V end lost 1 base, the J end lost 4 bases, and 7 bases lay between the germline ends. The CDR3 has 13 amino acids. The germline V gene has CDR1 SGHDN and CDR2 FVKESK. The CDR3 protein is CASSQVYSYGYTF. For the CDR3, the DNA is TGTGCCAGCAGCCAAGTGTACAGCTATGGCTACACCTTC. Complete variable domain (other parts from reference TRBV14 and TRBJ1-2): EAGVTQFPSHSVIEKGQTVTLRCDPISGHDNLYWYRRVMGKEIKFLLHFVKESKQDESGMPNNRFLAERTGGTYSTLKVQPAELEDSGVYFCASSQVYSYGYTFGSGTRLTVV.

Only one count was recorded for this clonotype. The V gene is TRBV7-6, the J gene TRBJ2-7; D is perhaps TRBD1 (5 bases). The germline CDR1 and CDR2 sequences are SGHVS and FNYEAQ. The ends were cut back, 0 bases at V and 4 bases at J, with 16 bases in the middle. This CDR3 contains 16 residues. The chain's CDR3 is CASSLALDSGIYEQYF. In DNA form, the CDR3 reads TGTGCCAGCAGCTTAGCGCTTGACAGTGGTATTTACGAGCAGTACTTC. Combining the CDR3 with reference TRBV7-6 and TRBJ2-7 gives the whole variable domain GAGVSQSPRYKVTKRGQDVALRCDPISGHVSLYWYRQALGQGPEFLTYFNYEAQQDKSGLPNDRFSAERPEGSISTLTIQRTEQRDSAMYRCASSLALDSGIYEQYFGPGTRLTVT.

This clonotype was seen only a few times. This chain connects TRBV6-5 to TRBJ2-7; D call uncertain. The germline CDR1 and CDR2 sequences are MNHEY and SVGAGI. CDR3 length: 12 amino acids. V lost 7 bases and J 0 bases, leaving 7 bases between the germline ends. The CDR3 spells CASTGYSYEQYF. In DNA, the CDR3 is TGTGCCAGCACTGGCTACTCCTACGAGCAGTACTTC.

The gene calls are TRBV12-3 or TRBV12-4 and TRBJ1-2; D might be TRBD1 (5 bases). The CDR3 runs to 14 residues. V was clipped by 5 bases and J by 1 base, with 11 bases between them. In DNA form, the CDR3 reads TGTGCCAGCAGTACTGGGACGGTTAACTATGGCTACACCTTC. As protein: CASSTGTVNYGYTF.

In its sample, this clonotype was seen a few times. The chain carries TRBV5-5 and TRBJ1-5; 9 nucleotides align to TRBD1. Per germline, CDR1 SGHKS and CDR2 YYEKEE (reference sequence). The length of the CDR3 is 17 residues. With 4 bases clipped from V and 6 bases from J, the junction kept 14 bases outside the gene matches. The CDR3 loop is CASSLGPGQGSSQPQHF. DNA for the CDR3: TGTGCCAGCAGCCTGGGACCGGGACAGGGTTCGAGTCAGCCCCAGCATTTT.

The CDR3 DNA sequence: TGTGCCAGCAGCGTAGGGTCCTTACTCACAGGGATAAGGGAGACCGGGGAGCTGTTTTTT. This sequence encodes CASSVGSLLTGIRETGELFF. The chain is built from TRBV9 and TRBJ2-2, with TRBD1 as a possible D gene (6 bases). Germline V gives CDR1 SGDLS, CDR2 YYNGEE. V was cut by 0 bases and J by 5 bases, with 26 bases left in between. This CDR3 is 20 amino acids long. Complete variable domain (other parts from reference TRBV9 and TRBJ2-2): DSGVTQTPKHLITATGQRVTLRCSPRSGDLSVYWYQQSLDQGLQFLIQYYNGEERAKGNILERFSAQQFPDLHSELNLSSLELGDSALYFCASSVGSLLTGIRETGELFFGEGSRLTVL.

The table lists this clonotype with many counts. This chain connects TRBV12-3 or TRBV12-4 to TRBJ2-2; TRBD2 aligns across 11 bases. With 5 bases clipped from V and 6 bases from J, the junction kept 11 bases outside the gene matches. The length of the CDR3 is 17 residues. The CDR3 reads CASSPTLVAGGSGELFF. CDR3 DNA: TGTGCCAGCAGTCCGACGTTGGTAGCGGGAGGGTCCGGGGAGCTGTTTTTT.

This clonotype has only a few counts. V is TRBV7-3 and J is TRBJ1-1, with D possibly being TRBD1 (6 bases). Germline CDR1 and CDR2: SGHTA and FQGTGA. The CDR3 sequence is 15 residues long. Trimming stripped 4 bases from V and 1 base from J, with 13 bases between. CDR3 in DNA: TGTGCCAGCAGCTACACCTCGGACAGGAACACTGAAGCTTTCTTT. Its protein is CASSYTSDRNTEAFF.

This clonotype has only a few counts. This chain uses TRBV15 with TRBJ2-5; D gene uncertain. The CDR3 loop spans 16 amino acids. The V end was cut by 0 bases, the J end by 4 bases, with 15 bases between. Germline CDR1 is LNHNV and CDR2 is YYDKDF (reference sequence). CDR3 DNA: TGTGCCACCAGCAGAGATGGTGGTATCCCCGTAGAGACCCAGTACTTC. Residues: CATSRDGGIPVETQYF.